A selection of T cell receptor beta chains follows, all from one sample in a study of T-cell memory formation after mild COVID-19. Each CDR3 protein is one row after TCRdb ran MiXCR on the 5' RACE reads. The profile shows roughly 250,000 distinct CDR3 sequences, roughly 17% of them singletons. The specimen sequenced was PBMCs or a T cell subset sorted from them (not recorded which). The origin of the receptors is a man between 18 and 35 years old who had mild COVID-19 (a few samples of this study predate the infection). Cell type and time point are not known. The CDR3 runs from the conserved cysteine through the conserved F or W. D genes are given only for firm matches. Expanded clones get a size class; other rows say once, few or many, or leave the size out.

NA	few	TRBV27	TRBJ1-2	TGTGCCAGCAGTTCCGGTGACAGCCTAAAGGGGGGCTACACCTTC	CASSSGDSLKGGYTF
TRBD1	few	TRBV7-2	TRBJ1-2	TGTGCCAGCAGCTTAGTCCCGAGGACAGGGCGGGATGGCTACACCTTC	CASSLVPRTGRDGYTF
NA	medium-sized	TRBV13	TRBJ2-3	TGTGCCAGCAGCTTCTCCAGCACAGATACGCAGTATTTT	CASSFSSTDTQYF
NA	many	TRBV7-6	TRBJ2-3	TGTGCCAGCAGCTCGACAGGTAGCACAGATACGCAGTATTTT	CASSSTGSTDTQYF
NA	NA	TRBV5-4	TRBJ2-3	TGTGCCAGCAGCCTGGACGTTAGCACAGATACGCAGTATTTT	CASSLDVSTDTQYF
NA	few	TRBV7-9	TRBJ2-2	TGTGCCAGCAGCTCCGACTACACCGGGGAGCTGTTTTTT	CASSSDYTGELFF
TRBD1	NA	TRBV7-9	TRBJ1-3	TGTGCCAGCAGGGGACAGGGGGCTGCGGACACAATATATTTT	CASRGQGAADTIYF
NA	few	TRBV7-6	TRBJ2-2	TGTGCCAGCAGCCTAAATCGGCCCGGGGAGCTGTTTTTT	CASSLNRPGELFF
NA	NA	TRBV7-2	TRBJ1-1	TGTGCCAGCAGCTTAGTCGCAGTCATGAACACTGAAGCTTTCTTT	CASSLVAVMNTEAFF
TRBD1	few	TRBV29-1	TRBJ1-2	TGCAGCGGAGGGACAGGGGGCGATGGCTACACCTTC	CSGGTGGDGYTF